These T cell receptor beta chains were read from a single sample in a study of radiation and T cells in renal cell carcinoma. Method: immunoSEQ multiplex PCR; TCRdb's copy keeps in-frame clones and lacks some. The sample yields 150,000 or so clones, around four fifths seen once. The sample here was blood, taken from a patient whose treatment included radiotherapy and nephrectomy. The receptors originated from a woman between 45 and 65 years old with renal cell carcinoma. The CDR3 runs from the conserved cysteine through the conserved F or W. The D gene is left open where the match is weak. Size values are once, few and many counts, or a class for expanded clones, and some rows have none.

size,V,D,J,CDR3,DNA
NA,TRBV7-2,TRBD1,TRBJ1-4,CASSPQGDRVEKLFF,TGTGCCAGCAGCCCACAGGGGGACAGGGTTGAAAAACTGTTTTTT
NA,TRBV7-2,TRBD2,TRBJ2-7,CASTPSGLAGGEQYF,TGTGCCAGCACCCCCTCGGGACTAGCGGGCGGCGAGCAGTACTTC
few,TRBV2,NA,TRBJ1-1,CASNVGKNTEAFF,TGTGCCAGCAACGTAGGTAAGAACACTGAAGCTTTCTTT
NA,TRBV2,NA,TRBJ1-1,CASRQTRDTEAFF,TGTGCCAGCAGGCAAACGCGGGACACTGAAGCTTTCTTT
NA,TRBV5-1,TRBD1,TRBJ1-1,CASSWGQGENTEAFF,TGCGCCAGCAGCTGGGGACAGGGGGAGAACACTGAAGCTTTCTTT
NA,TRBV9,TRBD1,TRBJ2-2,CASSVRAGQGAGELFF,TGTGCCAGCAGCGTTCGTGCGGGACAGGGGGCCGGGGAGCTGTTTTTT
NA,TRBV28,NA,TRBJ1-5,CASSFPGLGPQHF,TGTGCCAGCAGTTTTCCAGGGTTAGGGCCCCAGCATTTT
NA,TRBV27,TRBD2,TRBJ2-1,CASSLWPSGTKGDEQFF,TGTGCCAGCAGTTTATGGCCTAGCGGGACCAAAGGGGATGAGCAGTTCTTC
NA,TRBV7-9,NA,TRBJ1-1,CASSLDPPMASNTEAFF,TGTGCCAGCAGCTTAGACCCCCCCATGGCCTCGAACACTGAAGCTTTCTTT
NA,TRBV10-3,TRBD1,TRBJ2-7,CAISIRTGSTYEQYF,TGTGCCATCAGTATAAGGACAGGTAGTACCTACGAGCAGTACTTC
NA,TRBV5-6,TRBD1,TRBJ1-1,CASSSTGRAFF,TGTGCCAGCAGTTCGACAGGGAGGGCTTTCTTT
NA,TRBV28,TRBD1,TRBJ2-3,CASSSNGQGPPDTQYF,TGTGCCAGCAGTTCAAACGGACAGGGTCCCCCAGATACGCAGTATTTT
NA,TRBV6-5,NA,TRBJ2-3,CASGLGGTDTQYF,TGTGCCAGTGGTCTCGGTGGCACAGATACGCAGTATTTT
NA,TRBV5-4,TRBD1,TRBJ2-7,CASSFPGQGVYEQYF,TGTGCCAGCAGCTTCCCGGGACAGGGAGTCTACGAGCAGTACTTC
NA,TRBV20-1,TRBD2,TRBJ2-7,CSSAAGDEQYF,TGCAGCTCCGCGGCGGGAGACGAGCAGTACTTC
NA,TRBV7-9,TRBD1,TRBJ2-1,CASSRSGTGDEQFF,TGTGCCAGCAGCCGTTCAGGGACAGGGGATGAGCAGTTCTTC
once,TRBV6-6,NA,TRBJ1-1,CASTMRVGAGAFF,TGTGCCAGCACAATGAGAGTCGGGGCAGGAGCTTTCTTT
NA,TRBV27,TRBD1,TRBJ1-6,CASSSNRGANSPLHF,TGTGCCAGCAGTTCAAACAGGGGAGCTAATTCACCCCTCCACTTT
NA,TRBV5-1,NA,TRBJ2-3,CASSENTDTQYF,TGCGCCAGCAGCGAGAACACAGATACGCAGTATTTT
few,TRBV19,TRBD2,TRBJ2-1,CASSPSIGGEQFF,TGTGCCAGTAGTCCTTCGATCGGGGGGGAGCAGTTCTTC
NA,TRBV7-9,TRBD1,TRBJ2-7,CASSLGVGTGKGEQYF,TGTGCCAGCAGCTTAGGGGTAGGGACAGGGAAAGGCGAGCAGTACTTC
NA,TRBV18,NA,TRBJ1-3,CASSPPDARMSGNTIYF,TGTGCCAGCTCACCACCCGACGCAAGGATGTCTGGAAACACCATATATTTT
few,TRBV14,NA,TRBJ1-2,CASSQGLVGYGYTF,TGTGCCAGCAGCCAAGGGTTGGTAGGCTATGGCTACACCTTC
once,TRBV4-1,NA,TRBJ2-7,CASSQDAGPTYEQYF,TGCGCCAGCAGCCAAGACGCAGGGCCTACCTACGAGCAGTACTTC
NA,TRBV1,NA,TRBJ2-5,CTSSRNGDRGLRETQYF,TGCACCAGCAGCCGGAACGGGGACAGGGGGCTAAGGGAGACCCAGTACTTC
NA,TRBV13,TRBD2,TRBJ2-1,CASSSSGYNEQFF,TGTGCCAGCAGCTCTAGCGGGTATAATGAGCAGTTCTTC
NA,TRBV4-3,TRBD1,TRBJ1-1,CASSRDRLRVEAFF,TGCGCCAGCAGCCGGGACAGGTTAAGGGTTGAAGCTTTCTTT